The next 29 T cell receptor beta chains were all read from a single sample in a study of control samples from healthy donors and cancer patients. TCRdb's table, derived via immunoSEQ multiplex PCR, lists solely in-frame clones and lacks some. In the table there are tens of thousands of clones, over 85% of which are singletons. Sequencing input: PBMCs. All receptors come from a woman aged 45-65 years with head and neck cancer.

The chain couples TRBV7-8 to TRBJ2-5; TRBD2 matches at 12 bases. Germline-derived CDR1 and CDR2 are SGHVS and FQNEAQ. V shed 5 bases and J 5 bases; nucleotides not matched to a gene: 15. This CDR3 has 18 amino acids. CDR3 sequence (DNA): TGTGCCAGCAGCCCCCCCCTAGCGGGGGGGCCCGGACATGAGACCCAGTACTTC. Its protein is CASSPPLAGGPGHETQYF.

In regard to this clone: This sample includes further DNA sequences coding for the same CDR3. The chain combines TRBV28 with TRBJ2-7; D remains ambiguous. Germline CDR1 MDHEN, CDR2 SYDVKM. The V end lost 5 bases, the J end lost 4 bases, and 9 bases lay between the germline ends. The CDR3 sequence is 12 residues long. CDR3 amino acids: CASSEDRYEQYF. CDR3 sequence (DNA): TGTGCCAGCAGTGAGGACCGGTACGAGCAGTACTTC.

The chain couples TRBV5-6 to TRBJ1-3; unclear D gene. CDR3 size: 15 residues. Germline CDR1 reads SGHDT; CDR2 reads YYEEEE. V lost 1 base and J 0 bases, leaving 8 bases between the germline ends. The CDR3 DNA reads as TGTGCCAGCAGCTTGCTACAGAGCTCTGGAAACACCATATATTTT. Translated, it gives CASSLLQSSGNTIYF.

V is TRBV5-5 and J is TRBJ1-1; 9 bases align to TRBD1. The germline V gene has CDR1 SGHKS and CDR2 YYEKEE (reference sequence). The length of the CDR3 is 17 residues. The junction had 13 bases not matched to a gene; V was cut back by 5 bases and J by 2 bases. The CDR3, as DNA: TGTGCCAGCAGAACCGGGACAGGGAAGAGTGTAAACACTGAAGCTTTCTTT. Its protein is CASRTGTGKSVNTEAFF.

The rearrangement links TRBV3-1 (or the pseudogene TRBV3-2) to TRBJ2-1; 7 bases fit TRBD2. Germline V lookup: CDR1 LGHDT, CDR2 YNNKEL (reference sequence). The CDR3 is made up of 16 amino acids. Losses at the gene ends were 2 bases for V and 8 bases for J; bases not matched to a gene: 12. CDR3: CASSQRRRESVDEQFF. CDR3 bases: TGTGCCAGCAGCCAACGGCGGCGGGAGAGCGTGGATGAGCAGTTCTTC.

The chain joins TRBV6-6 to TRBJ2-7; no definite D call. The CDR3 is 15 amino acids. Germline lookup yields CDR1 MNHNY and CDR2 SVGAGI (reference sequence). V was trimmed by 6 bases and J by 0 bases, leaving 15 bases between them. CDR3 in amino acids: CASSRQQISSYEQYF. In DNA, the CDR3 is TGTGCCAGCAGCCGACAACAGATCAGCTCCTACGAGCAGTACTTC.

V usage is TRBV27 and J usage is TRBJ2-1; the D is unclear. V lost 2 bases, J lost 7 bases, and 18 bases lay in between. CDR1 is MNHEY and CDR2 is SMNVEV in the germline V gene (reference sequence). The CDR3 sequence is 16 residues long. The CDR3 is CASSLSGPPFRNEQFF. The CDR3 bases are TGTGCCAGCAGTTTAAGTGGACCCCCTTTCAGGAATGAGCAGTTCTTC.

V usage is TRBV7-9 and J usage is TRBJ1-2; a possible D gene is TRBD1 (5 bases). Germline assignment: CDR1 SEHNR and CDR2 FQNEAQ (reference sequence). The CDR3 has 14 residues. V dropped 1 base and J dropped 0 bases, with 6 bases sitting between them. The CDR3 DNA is TGTGCCAGCAGCTTAGTGACAGCTAACTATGGCTACACCTTC. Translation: CASSLVTANYGYTF.

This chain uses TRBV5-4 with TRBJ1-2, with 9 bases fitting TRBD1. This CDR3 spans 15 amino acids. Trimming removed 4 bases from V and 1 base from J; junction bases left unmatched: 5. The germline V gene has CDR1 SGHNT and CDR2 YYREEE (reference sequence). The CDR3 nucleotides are TGTGCCAGCAGCCCACAGGGGGCGCATAACTATGGCTACACCTTC. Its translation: CASSPQGAHNYGYTF.

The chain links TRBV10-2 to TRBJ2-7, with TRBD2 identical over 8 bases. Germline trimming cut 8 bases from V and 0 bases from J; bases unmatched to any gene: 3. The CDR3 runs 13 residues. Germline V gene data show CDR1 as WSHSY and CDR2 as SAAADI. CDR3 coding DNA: TGCGCCAGCCGTAGCGGGGCCTCCTACGAGCAGTACTTC. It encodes CASRSGASYEQYF.

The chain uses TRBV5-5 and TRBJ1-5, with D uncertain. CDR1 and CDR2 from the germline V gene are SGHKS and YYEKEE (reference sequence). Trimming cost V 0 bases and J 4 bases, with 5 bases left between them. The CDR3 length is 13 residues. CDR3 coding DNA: TGTGCCAGCAGCTTGGGAGAGAATCAGCCCCAGCATTTT. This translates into CASSLGENQPQHF. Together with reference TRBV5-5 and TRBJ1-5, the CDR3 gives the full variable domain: DAGVTQSPTHLIKTRGQQVTLRCSPISGHKSVSWYQQVLGQGPQFIFQYYEKEERGRGNFPDRFSARQFPNYSSELNVNALLLGDSALYLCASSLGENQPQHFGDGTRLSIL.

CDR3 in amino acids: CASSYTGGDGYTF. CDR3 nucleotide sequence: TGTGCCAGCAGTTATACAGGGGGCGATGGCTACACCTTC. The chain employs TRBV2 and TRBJ1-2; 9 bases map to TRBD1. The length of the CDR3 is 13 residues. Germline-derived CDR1 and CDR2 are SNHLY and FYNNEI. V lost 5 bases, J lost 6 bases, and 4 bases stayed unmatched.

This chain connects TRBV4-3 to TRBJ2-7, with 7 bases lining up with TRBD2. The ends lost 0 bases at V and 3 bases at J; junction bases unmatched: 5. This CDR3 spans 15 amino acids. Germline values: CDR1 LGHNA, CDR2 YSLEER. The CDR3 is CASSQEEGGDYEQYF. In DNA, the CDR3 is TGCGCCAGCAGCCAAGAGGAGGGAGGGGACTACGAGCAGTACTTC.

CDR3 DNA sequence: TGTGCCAGCAGCTCCACTTCTTTCTATGGCTACACCTTC. It encodes CASSSTSFYGYTF. The chain recombines TRBV7-2 with TRBJ1-2, with D unclear. CDR3 size: 13 residues. V lost 4 bases and J 4 bases, leaving 10 bases between the germline ends. Germline lookup yields CDR1 SGHTA and CDR2 FQGNSA.

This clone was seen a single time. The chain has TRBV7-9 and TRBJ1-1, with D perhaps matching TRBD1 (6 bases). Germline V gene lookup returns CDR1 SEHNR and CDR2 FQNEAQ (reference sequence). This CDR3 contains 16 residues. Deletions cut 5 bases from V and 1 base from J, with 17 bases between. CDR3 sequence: CASSPGQGQSNTEAFF. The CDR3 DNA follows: TGTGCCAGCAGCCCGGGTCAAGGACAGTCGAACACTGAAGCTTTCTTT.

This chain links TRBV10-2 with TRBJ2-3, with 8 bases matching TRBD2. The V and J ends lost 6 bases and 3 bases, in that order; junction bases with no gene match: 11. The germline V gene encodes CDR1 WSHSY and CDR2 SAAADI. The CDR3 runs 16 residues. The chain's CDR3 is CASSEGSGGGTDTQYF. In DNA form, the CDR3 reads TGCGCCAGCAGCGAAGGGAGCGGGGGCGGTACAGATACGCAGTATTTT.

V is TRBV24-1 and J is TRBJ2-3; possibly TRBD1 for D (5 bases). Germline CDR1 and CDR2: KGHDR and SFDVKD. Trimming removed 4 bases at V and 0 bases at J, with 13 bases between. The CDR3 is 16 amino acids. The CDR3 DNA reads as TGTGCCACCAGTGACAGACAGTCCACTAGCACAGATACGCAGTATTTT. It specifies CATSDRQSTSTDTQYF.

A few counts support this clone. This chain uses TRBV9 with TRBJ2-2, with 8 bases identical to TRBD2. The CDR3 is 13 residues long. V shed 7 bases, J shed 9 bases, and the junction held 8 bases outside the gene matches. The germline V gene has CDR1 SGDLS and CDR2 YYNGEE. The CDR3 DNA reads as TGTGCCAGCTCGGGACGGGGGGGCCGGGAGCTGTTTTTT. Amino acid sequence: CASSGRGGRELFF.

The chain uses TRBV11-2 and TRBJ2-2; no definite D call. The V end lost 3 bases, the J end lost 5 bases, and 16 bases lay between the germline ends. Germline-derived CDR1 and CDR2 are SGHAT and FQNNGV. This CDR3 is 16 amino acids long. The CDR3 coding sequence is TGTGCCAGCAGCTTCGGGTCCAGCCCGAGGACCGGGGAGCTGTTTTTT. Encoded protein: CASSFGSSPRTGELFF.

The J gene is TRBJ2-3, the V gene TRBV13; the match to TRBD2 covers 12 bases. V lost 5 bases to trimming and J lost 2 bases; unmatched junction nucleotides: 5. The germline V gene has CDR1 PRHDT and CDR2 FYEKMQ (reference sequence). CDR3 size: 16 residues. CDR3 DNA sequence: TGTGCCAGCAGCCGCCGGACTAGCGGGATCACAGATACGCAGTATTTT. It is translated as CASSRRTSGITDTQYF. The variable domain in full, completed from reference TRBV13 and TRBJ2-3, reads AAGVIQSPRHLIKEKRETATLKCYPIPRHDTVYWYQQGPGQDPQFLISFYEKMQSDKGSIPDRFSAQQFSDYHSELNMSSLELGDSALYFCASSRRTSGITDTQYFGPGTRLTVL.

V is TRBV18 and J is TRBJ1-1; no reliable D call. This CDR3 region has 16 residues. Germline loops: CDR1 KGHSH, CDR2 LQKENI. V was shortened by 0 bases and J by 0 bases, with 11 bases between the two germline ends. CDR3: CASSPPSGRMNTEAFF. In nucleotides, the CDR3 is TGTGCCAGCTCACCACCGTCCGGAAGAATGAACACTGAAGCTTTCTTT.

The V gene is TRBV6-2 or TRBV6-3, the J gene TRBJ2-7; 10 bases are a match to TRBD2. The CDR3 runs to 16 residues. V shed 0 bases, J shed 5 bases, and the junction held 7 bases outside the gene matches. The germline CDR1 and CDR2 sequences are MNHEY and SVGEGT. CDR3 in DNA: TGTGCCAGCAGTTACTCGTTGGCTAGCGGGGGCGACGAGCAGTACTTC. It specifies CASSYSLASGGDEQYF.

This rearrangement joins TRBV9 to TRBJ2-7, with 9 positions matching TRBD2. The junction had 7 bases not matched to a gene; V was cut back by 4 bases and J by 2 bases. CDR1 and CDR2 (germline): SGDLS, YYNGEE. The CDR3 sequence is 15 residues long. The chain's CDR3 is CASSPRLAEPYEQYF. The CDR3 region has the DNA TGTGCCAGCAGCCCGCGACTAGCGGAGCCCTACGAGCAGTACTTC.

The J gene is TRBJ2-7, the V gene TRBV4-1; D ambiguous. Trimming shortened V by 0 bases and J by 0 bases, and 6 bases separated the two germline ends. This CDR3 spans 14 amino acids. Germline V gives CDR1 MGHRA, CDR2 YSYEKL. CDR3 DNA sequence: TGCGCCAGCAGCCAAGATGACTCCTCCTACGAGCAGTACTTC. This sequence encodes CASSQDDSSYEQYF.

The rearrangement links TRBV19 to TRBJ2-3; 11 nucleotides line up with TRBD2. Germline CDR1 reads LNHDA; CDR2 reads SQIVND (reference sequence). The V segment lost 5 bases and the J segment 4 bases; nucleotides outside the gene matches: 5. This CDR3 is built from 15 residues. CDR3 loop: CASSPTSGNADTQYF. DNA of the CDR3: TGTGCCAGTAGTCCGACTAGCGGGAACGCAGATACGCAGTATTTT.

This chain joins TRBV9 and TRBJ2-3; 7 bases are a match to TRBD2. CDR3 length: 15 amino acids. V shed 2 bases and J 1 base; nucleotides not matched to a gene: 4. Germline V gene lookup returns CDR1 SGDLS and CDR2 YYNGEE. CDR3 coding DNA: TGTGCCAGCAGCGTTTCGGGAGGTGGCACAGATACGCAGTATTTT. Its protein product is CASSVSGGGTDTQYF.

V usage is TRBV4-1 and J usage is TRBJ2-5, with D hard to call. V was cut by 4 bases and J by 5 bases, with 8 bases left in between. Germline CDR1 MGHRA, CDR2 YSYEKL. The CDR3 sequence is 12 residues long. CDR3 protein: CASSPFGETQYF. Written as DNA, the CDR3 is TGCGCCAGCAGCCCTTTTGGGGAGACCCAGTACTTC.

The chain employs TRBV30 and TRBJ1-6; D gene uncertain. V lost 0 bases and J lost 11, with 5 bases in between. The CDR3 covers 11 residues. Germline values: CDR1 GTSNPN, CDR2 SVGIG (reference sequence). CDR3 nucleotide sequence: TGTGCCTGGAGTGTAAAACCACCCCTCCACTTT. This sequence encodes CAWSVKPPLHF.

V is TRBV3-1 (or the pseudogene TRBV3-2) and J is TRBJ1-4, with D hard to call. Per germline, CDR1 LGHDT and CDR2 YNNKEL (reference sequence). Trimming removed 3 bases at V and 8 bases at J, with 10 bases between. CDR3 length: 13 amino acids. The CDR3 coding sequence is TGTGCCAGCAGCCACCACTCGGGGGAAAAACTGTTTTTT. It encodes CASSHHSGEKLFF.